This T cell receptor beta chain was retrieved from a study of shared clonotypes between healthy human individuals. Study-level results: The study generally estimated greater richness for naive than memory subsets. A small donor pool kept down the genetic and exposure-history diversity that was represented. In contrast to clonotypes shared by all four donors, non-shared clonotypes had lower generation probabilities. A handful of donors had around 5% of their naive CD4 clonotypes in common.

With respect to this clone: What it binds is not known. Other DNA sequences in the sample encode the same CDR3.

In germline, CDR1 is SGHAT, CDR2 FQNNGV. The CDR3 contains 13 residues. V was clipped by 3 bases and J by 7 bases, with 10 bases between them. Profiling relied on immunoSEQ multiplex PCR, and the TCRdb table lists in-frame clones only, not all of them. This sample has approximately 2.5 million clones; under 95% occur once, and the top ten carry roughly 0.36%. The clonotype originates from a man younger than 30 in good health. Some clones in this sample may be carry-over from other donors' samples. The sequenced material came from naive CD4+ T cells from PBMCs. Indicated subset: CD45RA+ positively selected. The rearrangement links TRBV11-2 to TRBJ1-5; unclear D gene. The CDR3 here is CASSFGSGQPQHF. The CDR3 bases are TGTGCCAGCAGCTTTGGTTCGGGGCAGCCCCAGCATTTT. Based on the CDR3 plus reference TRBV11-2 and TRBJ1-5, the full variable domain is EAGVAQSPRYKIIEKRQSVAFWCNPISGHATLYWYQQILGQGPKLLIQFQNNGVVDDSQLPKDRFSAERLKGVDSTLKIQPAKLEDSAVYLCASSFGSGQPQHFGDGTRLSIL.